The 23 T cell receptor beta chains in this list originate from one sample, sequenced in a study of T-cell reconstitution after alpha-beta-depleted transplantation in children. TCRbeta library construction was performed incorporating unique molecular identifiers. TCRdb itself ran the PCR reads through MiXCR, one entry per CDR3 protein. The top ten clones hold roughly 9.7% of a sample with fewer than 400,000 distinct CDR3 sequences, approximately 23% of them seen once. The specimen was PBMCs, mostly from graft donor cells, collected 180 days after TCRalphabeta/CD19-depleted stem cell transplant. These receptors all come from a male patient younger than 18 who had a stem cell transplant for acute lymphoblastic leukemia, so the T cells may come from the graft donor.

This clonotype was seen a handful of times. The chain couples TRBV6-1 to TRBJ1-5, with D possibly being TRBD1 (5 bases). The CDR3 is made up of 12 amino acids. Trimming took off 6 bases at V and 6 bases at J, with 9 bases between the two ends. Per germline, CDR1 MNHNS and CDR2 SASEGT. The CDR3 sequence is CASSIRGQPQHF. The CDR3 region has the DNA TGTGCCAGCAGCATAAGGGGTCAGCCCCAGCATTTT.

The CDR3 region is CASSLADSGRYEQYF. The CDR3 DNA reads TGTGCCAGCAGCTTAGCGGATAGCGGGAGATACGAGCAGTACTTC. The chain carries TRBV7-8 and TRBJ2-7; the match to TRBD2 covers 9 bases. The germline V gene encodes CDR1 SGHVS and CDR2 FQNEAQ. The CDR3 totals 15 residues. With 0 bases clipped from V and 4 bases from J, the junction kept 4 bases outside the gene matches.

The chain recombines TRBV5-1 with TRBJ2-1; no clear D. Germline lookup yields CDR1 SGHRS and CDR2 YFSETQ. CDR3 length: 16 residues. V shed 0 bases and J shed 8 bases, with 18 bases lying between them. The CDR3 bases are TGCGCCAGCAGCTTGGTGGGCGGCTTAGCCCGGGATGAGCAGTTCTTC. Translated: CASSLVGGLARDEQFF.

The CDR3 spells CASSGPRTGGRSYNEQFF. DNA of the CDR3: TGTGCCAGCAGTGGCCCGAGGACAGGGGGCCGTTCCTACAATGAGCAGTTCTTC. The chain joins TRBV2 to TRBJ2-1; TRBD1 matches at 11 bases. The ends lost 4 bases at V and 1 base at J; junction bases unmatched: 9. This CDR3 is built from 18 residues. Germline CDR1 reads SNHLY; CDR2 reads FYNNEI.

The chain has TRBV10-2 and TRBJ1-2; no definite D call. Trimming removed 6 bases at V and 4 bases at J, with 12 bases between. This CDR3 spans 13 amino acids. CDR1 is WSHSY and CDR2 is SAAADI in the germline V gene. CDR3 sequence: CASSEEASYGYTF. In nucleotides, the CDR3 is TGCGCCAGCAGCGAAGAGGCGAGCTATGGCTACACCTTC.

This chain joins TRBV12-3 or TRBV12-4 and TRBJ1-1; no reliable D call. Trimming took 9 bases from V and 7 from J, leaving 18 bases between them. There are 13 residues in the CDR3. The CDR3 loop reads CASRNLRENEAFF. The CDR3 coding sequence is TGTGCCAGTAGGAACCTTCGGGAGAATGAAGCTTTCTTT.

In its sample, this clonotype was seen a few times. The V call is TRBV20-1, the J call TRBJ2-7; D remains ambiguous. V gave up 7 bases and J gave up 9 bases, with 7 bases separating them. The CDR3 has 8 residues. Germline loops: CDR1 DFQATT, CDR2 SNEGSKA (reference sequence). The CDR3 reads CSVGPQYF. The CDR3 DNA reads as TGCAGTGTAGGGCCGCAGTACTTC.

V and J are TRBV10-2 and TRBJ2-3; TRBD2 aligns across 9 bases. V shed 11 bases and J 0 bases; nucleotides not matched to a gene: 12. The germline V gene has CDR1 WSHSY and CDR2 SAAADI. The CDR3 runs 16 residues. The chain's CDR3 is CAAFGPTSGSTDTQYF. CDR3 in DNA: TGCGCCGCCTTCGGACCGACTAGCGGTAGCACAGATACGCAGTATTTT.

This clonotype was seen a few times. The DNA of the CDR3 is TGCAGCGTTGAGTTCCGCGGGACAGGAGGCGATGAGCAGTTCTTC. It specifies CSVEFRGTGGDEQFF. The rearrangement joins TRBV29-1 to TRBJ2-1, with 8 bases lining up with TRBD1. Per germline, CDR1 SQVTM and CDR2 ANQGSEA. CDR3 size: 15 residues. J lost 8 bases, V lost 3 bases, and 12 bases had no gene match.

V and J are TRBV10-3 and TRBJ2-7, with D possibly TRBD1 on 6 matching bases. Germline CDR1 ENHRY, CDR2 SYGVKD. V was clipped by 4 bases and J by 1 base, with 14 bases between them. The CDR3 length is 15 residues. The CDR3 coding sequence is TGTGCCATCAGTGTGAGGTCAGGGGAATCCTACGAGCAGTACTTC. Translated, it gives CAISVRSGESYEQYF.

The gene calls are TRBV7-2 and TRBJ2-1; unclear D gene. Trimming took off 0 bases at V and 9 bases at J, with 6 bases between the two ends. Germline V lookup: CDR1 SGHTA, CDR2 FQGNSA. This CDR3 has 12 residues. CDR3 in amino acids: CASSLAVLEQFF. CDR3 nucleotides: TGTGCCAGCAGCTTAGCGGTTCTTGAGCAGTTCTTC. The variable domain in full, completed from reference TRBV7-2 and TRBJ2-1, reads GAGVSQSPSNKVTEKGKDVELRCDPISGHTALYWYRQSLGQGLEFLIYFQGNSAPDKSGLPSDRFSAERTGGSVSTLTIQRTQQEDSAVYLCASSLAVLEQFFGPGTRLTVL.

This clonotype was seen more than once but under ten times. The chain is built from TRBV6-5 and TRBJ2-6; D remains ambiguous. The CDR3 length is 15 residues. The germline V and J ends were trimmed by 2 bases and 2 bases, with 7 bases remaining between them. Looked up from germline, CDR1 is MNHEY and CDR2 is SVGAGI. As DNA, the CDR3 is TGTGCCAGCAGTTACGAAAGGGCTGGGGCCAACGTCCTGACTTTC. It yields the protein CASSYERAGANVLTF.

The chain carries TRBV12-3 or TRBV12-4 and TRBJ1-1; D gene ambiguous. The ends were cut back, 7 bases at V and 1 base at J, with 13 bases in the middle. This CDR3 is 14 amino acids long. CDR3 region: CASTKLFRNTEAFF. The CDR3, as DNA: TGTGCCAGCACGAAGCTATTCCGGAACACTGAAGCTTTCTTT.

In its sample, this clonotype was seen a few times. The chain joins TRBV7-9 to TRBJ2-1; D is perhaps TRBD2 (6 bases). CDR3 length equals 15 residues. V lost 3 bases, J lost 5 bases, and 14 bases lay in between. Germline assignment: CDR1 SEHNR and CDR2 FQNEAQ (reference sequence). Here the CDR3 DNA reads TGTGCCAGCAGCTTCGGAGGGATGGGTAACAATGAGCAGTTCTTC. Translated, it gives CASSFGGMGNNEQFF. Combining the CDR3 with reference TRBV7-9 and TRBJ2-1 gives the whole variable domain DTGVSQNPRHKITKRGQNVTFRCDPISEHNRLYWYRQTLGQGPEFLTYFQNEAQLEKSRLLSDRFSAERPKGSFSTLEIQRTEQGDSAMYLCASSFGGMGNNEQFFGPGTRLTVL.

This clonotype was seen once. J is TRBJ2-7 and V is TRBV7-6; no firm D call. There are 12 residues in the CDR3. V lost 5 bases and J 6 bases, leaving 11 bases between the germline ends. Germline V gene sequence: CDR1 SGHVS, CDR2 FNYEAQ. The CDR3 nucleotides are TGTGCCAGCAGCCCAGGATCAAGCGAGCAGTACTTC. Translation gives CASSPGSSEQYF.

The V call is TRBV7-6, the J call TRBJ1-1, with 10 bases aligning to TRBD1. V was pared by 5 bases and J by 1 base, with 7 bases of the junction left unmatched. CDR3 length equals 16 residues. The germline V gene encodes CDR1 SGHVS and CDR2 FNYEAQ. This chain's CDR3 is CASSTQTGGANTEAFF. For the CDR3, the DNA is TGTGCCAGCAGCACCCAGACAGGGGGCGCGAACACTGAAGCTTTCTTT.

Here the CDR3 reads CASSLGDRGPLDTQYF. As DNA, the CDR3 is TGTGCCAGCAGTTTGGGGGACAGGGGGCCGCTGGATACGCAGTATTTT. The chain carries TRBV12-3 or TRBV12-4 and TRBJ2-3, with 12 bases identical to TRBD1. With 3 bases clipped from V and 6 bases from J, the junction kept 7 bases outside the gene matches. The CDR3 contains 16 residues.

The DNA of the CDR3 is TGCGCCAGCAGCTTGGGACTAGCGGGAGGGCGTGAGCAGTTCTTC. Amino acids: CASSLGLAGGREQFF. This rearrangement joins TRBV5-1 to TRBJ2-1, with TRBD2 matching over 14 bases. The CDR3 is 15 amino acids. The junction had 2 bases not matched to a gene; V was cut back by 0 bases and J by 9 bases. The V gene's germline CDR1 is SGHRS and CDR2 YFSETQ.

The rearrangement uses TRBV5-1 and TRBJ2-7, with D perhaps matching TRBD1 (5 bases). Trimming took off 0 bases at V and 6 bases at J, with 13 bases between the two ends. This CDR3 contains 14 residues. The germline CDR1 and CDR2 sequences are SGHRS and YFSETQ. CDR3 sequence reads: CASSLVAVQGEQYF. The CDR3 coding sequence is TGCGCCAGCAGCTTGGTGGCTGTCCAGGGCGAGCAGTACTTC.

This rearrangement joins TRBV20-1 to TRBJ2-7; D unclear. From germline, CDR1 is DFQATT and CDR2 SNEGSKA (reference sequence). The V and J ends lost 2 bases and 4 bases respectively, with 9 bases between them. The CDR3 totals 12 residues. The chain's CDR3 is CSARNSGYEQYF. The CDR3 bases are TGCAGTGCTAGAAATTCCGGATACGAGCAGTACTTC.

This rearrangement joins TRBV20-1 to TRBJ2-7, with TRBD2 identical over 11 bases. Germline V gives CDR1 DFQATT, CDR2 SNEGSKA (reference sequence). The CDR3 sequence is 14 residues long. The trim removed 3 bases at V and 5 bases at J, leaving 6 bases unmatched. In DNA, the CDR3 is TGCAGTGCTAGTACTAGCGGGAGTGGTCACGAGCAGTACTTC. Amino acids: CSASTSGSGHEQYF.

CDR3 sequence (DNA): TGCAGTGCGCAAACAGGGGGCCGGGGCAAATTGGAGCAGTTCTTC. It is translated as CSAQTGGRGKLEQFF. V usage is TRBV20-1 and J usage is TRBJ2-1; TRBD1 agrees at 9 bases. This CDR3 comprises 15 residues. V shed 6 bases, J shed 10 bases, and the junction held 16 bases outside the gene matches. Germline-derived CDR1 and CDR2 are DFQATT and SNEGSKA (reference sequence).

The V call is TRBV12-3 or TRBV12-4, the J call TRBJ2-5, with 11 bases lining up with TRBD2. The CDR3 consists of 16 residues. The J segment lost 5 bases and the V segment lost 1 base, leaving 6 bases of the junction unmatched. CDR3 amino acids: CASSLGTGLAGETQYF. CDR3 DNA sequence: TGTGCCAGCAGTTTAGGGACCGGACTAGCGGGCGAGACCCAGTACTTC.